The source of this T cell receptor beta chain is a study of cytomegalovirus exposure and HLA in healthy donors. Primers for the PCR totalled 60 Vbeta and 13 Jbeta. The data were produced by immunoSEQ multiplex PCR, yet TCRdb's version contains in-frame clones alone and is incomplete. The sample has 150,000 to 200,000 clones, more than 60% seen once. The CDR3 covers 15 residues. V shed 0 bases and J shed 10 bases, with 13 bases lying between them. Germline assignment: CDR1 MNHEY and CDR2 SVGAGI. This receptor was taken from a woman between 40 and 50 years old in good health and CMV-seropositive. The sequenced sample consisted of PBMCs. The chain couples TRBV6-5 to TRBJ1-6; no reliable D call. The CDR3: CASSYSVTGNSPLHF. The CDR3 DNA reads TGTGCCAGCAGTTACTCGGTCACCGGGAACTCACCCCTCCACTTT.